These T cell receptor beta chains were read from a single sample in a study of early T cells in non-severe SARS-CoV-2 infection. In TCRdb, the 5' RACE reads were re-called with MiXCR into one record per CDR3 protein. The table shows roughly 24,000 distinct CDR3 sequences, with roughly 4.7% occurring only once. Sequenced material: whole blood. These receptors were obtained from an adult who was a healthcare worker with PCR-confirmed SARS-CoV-2 infection or an uninfected control (not recorded which). Each CDR3 is given with its conserved first and last residue. D genes are given only for firm matches. Only part of the rows carry a size: once, few, many, or a class if the clone is expanded.

cdr3_aa,cdr3_nt,j_call,v_call,clone_size,d_call
CASSLTVTDAGELFF,TGTGCCAGCAGCTTAACCGTCACAGACGCCGGGGAGCTGTTTTTT,TRBJ2-2,TRBV7-3,many,NA
CSTPGGRTSTDTQYF,TGCAGTACTCCAGGGGGCCGGACTAGCACAGATACGCAGTATTTT,TRBJ2-3,TRBV20-1,many,TRBD1
CASSFIVETQYF,TGTGCCAGCAGCTTTATAGTTGAGACCCAGTACTTC,TRBJ2-5,TRBV5-5,NA,NA
CSAGAKGNEKLFF,TGCAGTGCTGGGGCTAAGGGAAATGAAAAACTGTTTTTT,TRBJ1-4,TRBV20-1,many,NA
CASSEAVTSQTGANVLTF,TGTGCCAGCAGTGAAGCTGTGACCTCTCAGACGGGGGCCAACGTCCTGACTTTC,TRBJ2-6,TRBV6-1,NA,NA
CASSEGEGFRNQPQHF,TGTGCCAGCAGTGAAGGGGAGGGCTTTCGCAATCAGCCCCAGCATTTT,TRBJ1-5,TRBV2,many,NA
CSARDERLAGLYEQYF,TGCAGTGCTAGAGATGAACGACTAGCGGGCCTTTACGAGCAGTACTTC,TRBJ2-7,TRBV20-1,medium-sized,TRBD2
CASSLGQYLNTEAFF,TGTGCCAGCAGCTTAGGACAGTACCTGAACACTGAAGCTTTCTTT,TRBJ1-1,TRBV7-8,NA,NA
CASSQDAGVSTDTQYF,TGCGCCAGCAGCCAAGACGCGGGGGTTAGCACAGATACGCAGTATTTT,TRBJ2-3,TRBV4-3,NA,TRBD2
CASSRGTVKSVDTF,TGTGCCAGCTCACGTGGGACAGTCAAGAGCGTAGACACCTTC,TRBJ1-2,TRBV18,many,TRBD1
CASRRTGAREQYF,TGTGCCAGCAGACGGACAGGGGCAAGGGAGCAGTACTTC,TRBJ2-7,TRBV12-3/TRBV12-4,medium-sized,TRBD1
CASTLHSGASENEQFF,TGTGCCAGCACCCTTCATAGCGGGGCCTCGGAGAATGAGCAGTTCTTC,TRBJ2-1,TRBV3-1,many,TRBD2
CASSLLNMETGELFF,TGTGCCAGCAGCTTACTCAACATGGAGACCGGGGAGCTGTTTTTT,TRBJ2-2,TRBV11-2,few,NA
CASSLGMGTGDNEQFF,TGTGCCAGCAGCTTAGGAATGGGGACAGGGGACAATGAGCAGTTCTTC,TRBJ2-1,TRBV7-9,many,TRBD1
CASSRDSQEQYF,TGTGCCAGCAGTCGGGACAGTCAGGAGCAGTACTTC,TRBJ2-7,TRBV13,many,TRBD1
CASSFRQGETGELFF,TGCGCCAGCAGCTTTCGACAGGGAGAAACCGGGGAGCTGTTTTTT,TRBJ2-2,TRBV5-1,NA,TRBD1
CASSLSSGNTIYF,TGCGCCAGCTCCCTGAGCTCTGGAAACACCATATATTTT,TRBJ1-3,TRBV10-1,many,NA
CASSSMTSTNTGELFF,TGTGCCAGCAGCTCGATGACAAGTACGAACACCGGGGAGCTGTTTTTT,TRBJ2-2,TRBV11-3,medium-sized,NA
CATSDLRGLEQYF,TGTGCCACCAGTGACCTGAGAGGGTTGGAGCAGTACTTC,TRBJ2-7,TRBV24-1,many,NA
CSARERLAFQETQYF,TGCAGTGCTAGAGAGCGACTAGCTTTCCAAGAGACCCAGTACTTC,TRBJ2-5,TRBV20-1,NA,TRBD2
CAGGLAGSPDTQYF,TGTGCCGGCGGGCTAGCGGGGTCTCCAGATACGCAGTATTTT,TRBJ2-3,TRBV5-5,many,TRBD2
CASSVGAGAETQYF,TGTGCCAGCAGCGTGGGAGCGGGGGCGGAGACCCAGTACTTC,TRBJ2-5,TRBV9,few,TRBD2
CASSLPTGAGNTIYF,TGTGCCAGCAGCTTGCCGACAGGGGCTGGAAACACCATATATTTT,TRBJ1-3,TRBV7-2,NA,TRBD1
CASSLLGTSSSETQYF,TGTGCCAGCAGCTTATTGGGGACTAGTTCCTCAGAGACCCAGTACTTC,TRBJ2-5,TRBV7-2,many,TRBD2
CASSQRSQFFSPLHF,TGTGCCAGCAGCCAAAGAAGTCAGTTCTTCTCACCCCTCCACTTT,TRBJ1-6,TRBV3-1,many,NA
CSARDPGGERNEQYF,TGCAGTGCTAGAGATCCTGGCGGGGAGCGAAACGAGCAGTACTTC,TRBJ2-7,TRBV20-1,many,NA
CASSDRTSGRYEQYF,TGTGCCAGCAGTGATAGGACTAGCGGGCGCTACGAGCAGTACTTC,TRBJ2-7,TRBV2,many,TRBD2
CASSLLLGTGELFF,TGTGCCAGCAGTTTGTTGCTGGGCACCGGGGAGCTGTTTTTT,TRBJ2-2,TRBV12-3/TRBV12-4,NA,NA
CASSPGQATYEQYF,TGTGCCAGCAGCCCGGGACAGGCAACCTACGAGCAGTACTTC,TRBJ2-7,TRBV6-2/TRBV6-3,few,TRBD1
CSVDGGLEQYF,TGCAGCGTTGACGGTGGCCTCGAGCAGTACTTC,TRBJ2-7,TRBV29-1,few,NA
CASSLALAPYEQYF,TGTGCCAGCAGCTTAGCGCTGGCCCCCTACGAGCAGTACTTC,TRBJ2-7,TRBV7-6,many,NA
CASSLRHPNTGELFF,TGTGCCAGCAGTTTAAGGCACCCGAACACCGGGGAGCTGTTTTTT,TRBJ2-2,TRBV27,few,NA
CASSWGVSTDTQYF,TGTGCCAGCAGCTGGGGGGTTAGCACAGATACGCAGTATTTT,TRBJ2-3,TRBV5-4,NA,NA
CASTLPGADEQYF,TGTGCCAGCACCCTCCCAGGGGCCGACGAGCAGTACTTC,TRBJ2-7,TRBV28,many,NA
CASSTNREPDTQYF,TGTGCCAGCTCCACCAACAGGGAACCAGATACGCAGTATTTT,TRBJ2-3,TRBV18,NA,NA
CAIRGGQGSNTEAFF,TGTGCCATCAGAGGCGGGCAGGGGTCGAACACTGAAGCTTTCTTT,TRBJ1-1,TRBV10-3,few,NA
CASSHPSGMNTEAFF,TGTGCCAGCAGCCACCCATCGGGGATGAACACTGAAGCTTTCTTT,TRBJ1-1,TRBV3-1,many,NA
CASSPPVSGGYEQYF,TGTGCCAGCTCACCACCAGTTAGCGGCGGCTACGAGCAGTACTTC,TRBJ2-7,TRBV18,medium-sized,NA
CASSPGTGGFAAFF,TGTGCCAGCAGCCCAGGGACAGGGGGCTTTGCAGCTTTCTTT,TRBJ1-1,TRBV5-6,few,TRBD1
CASSLRDGETQYF,TGTGCCAGCAGCCTCCGGGACGGCGAGACCCAGTACTTC,TRBJ2-5,TRBV7-9,many,NA
CASSQDDRNYGYTF,TGCGCCAGCAGCCAAGACGACAGAAACTATGGCTACACCTTC,TRBJ1-2,TRBV4-1,NA,NA
CASSSPLGGPSYEQYF,TGTGCCAGCAGTTCCCCTTTGGGGGGACCTTCCTACGAGCAGTACTTC,TRBJ2-7,TRBV6-2/TRBV6-3,many,NA
CSVEGLASGDYEQYF,TGCAGCGTTGAAGGTCTAGCATCGGGCGACTACGAGCAGTACTTC,TRBJ2-7,TRBV29-1,many,NA
CASSLGGPYEQYF,TGTGCCAGCAGCCTCGGGGGGCCCTACGAGCAGTACTTC,TRBJ2-7,TRBV11-2,NA,NA
CASSQDQGARETQYF,TGCGCCAGCAGCCAAGATCAGGGGGCGCGGGAGACCCAGTACTTC,TRBJ2-5,TRBV4-3,many,TRBD1
CSVGSIEAFF,TGCAGCGTGGGATCTATTGAAGCTTTCTTT,TRBJ1-1,TRBV29-1,many,NA
CASSFDRLTDTQYF,TGTGCCAGCAGCTTCGACAGACTAACAGATACGCAGTATTTT,TRBJ2-3,TRBV11-2,few,NA
CASSYSQVPTDTQYF,TGTGCCAGCAGTTACTCACAGGTGCCCACAGATACGCAGTATTTT,TRBJ2-3,TRBV6-6,few,NA
CASSLAVLGNTIYF,TGTGCCAGCAGTTTAGCCGTACTTGGAAACACCATATATTTT,TRBJ1-3,TRBV12-3/TRBV12-4,medium-sized,NA
CASSQDQERQYF,TGTGCCAGCAGCCAAGATCAGGAGCGCCAGTACTTC,TRBJ2-7,TRBV3-1,medium-sized,NA
CASSPEAVNTEAFF,TGTGCCAGCTCACCTGAGGCGGTTAACACTGAAGCTTTCTTT,TRBJ1-1,TRBV18,many,NA
CASSLLKGTSGNQPQHF,TGTGCCAGCAGTCTCCTGAAGGGAACCTCGGGCAATCAGCCCCAGCATTTT,TRBJ1-5,TRBV6-5,many,NA
CASVRDSKETQYF,TGTGCCAGCGTCCGGGACAGTAAAGAGACCCAGTACTTC,TRBJ2-5,TRBV2,few,TRBD1
CASSQDSRTGIFYEQYF,TGCGCCAGCAGCCAAGATTCCCGGACAGGGATCTTCTACGAGCAGTACTTC,TRBJ2-7,TRBV4-1,few,TRBD1
CASSSPRETGGLETQYF,TGTGCCAGCAGTTCCCCGAGGGAGACAGGGGGTTTGGAGACCCAGTACTTC,TRBJ2-5,TRBV6-6,many,TRBD1
CASSPLASFYNEQFF,TGTGCCAGCAGTCCCCTCGCCTCCTTCTACAATGAGCAGTTCTTC,TRBJ2-1,TRBV6-2/TRBV6-3,medium-sized,NA
CASRALRGSSTDTQYF,TGCGCCAGCAGGGCCCTCAGGGGATCTAGCACAGATACGCAGTATTTT,TRBJ2-3,TRBV10-2,medium-sized,NA
CAISVAGPSTGELFF,TGTGCCATCAGTGTCGCGGGGCCGTCTACCGGGGAGCTGTTTTTT,TRBJ2-2,TRBV10-3,few,NA
CASSQKATPGQGATEQFF,TGCGCCAGCAGCCAAAAGGCCACCCCGGGACAGGGGGCGACTGAGCAGTTCTTC,TRBJ2-1,TRBV4-1,few,TRBD1